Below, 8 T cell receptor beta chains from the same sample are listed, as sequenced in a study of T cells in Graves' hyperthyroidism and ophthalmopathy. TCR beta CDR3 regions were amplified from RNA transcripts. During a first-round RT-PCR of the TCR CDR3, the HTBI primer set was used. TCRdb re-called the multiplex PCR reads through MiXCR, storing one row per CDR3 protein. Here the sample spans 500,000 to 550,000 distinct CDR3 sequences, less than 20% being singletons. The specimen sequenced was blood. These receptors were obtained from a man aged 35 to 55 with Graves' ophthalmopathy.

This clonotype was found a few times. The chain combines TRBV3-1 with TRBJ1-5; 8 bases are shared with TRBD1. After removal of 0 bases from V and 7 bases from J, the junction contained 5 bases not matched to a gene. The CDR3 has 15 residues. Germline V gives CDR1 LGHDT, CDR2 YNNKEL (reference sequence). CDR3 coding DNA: TGTGCCAGCAGCCAAGATCCACAGGGGGACCAGCCCCAGCATTTT. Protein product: CASSQDPQGDQPQHF.

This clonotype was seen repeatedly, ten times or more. The DNA for the CDR3 is TGTGCCAGCAGCTTTAGCGGGGAGAAGGAAGATACGCAGTATTTT. Its translation is CASSFSGEKEDTQYF. J is TRBJ2-3 and V is TRBV7-6; the match to TRBD2 covers 8 bases. This CDR3 is 15 amino acids long. The germline V gene encodes CDR1 SGHVS and CDR2 FNYEAQ. After removal of 3 bases from V and 5 bases from J, the junction contained 7 bases not matched to a gene.

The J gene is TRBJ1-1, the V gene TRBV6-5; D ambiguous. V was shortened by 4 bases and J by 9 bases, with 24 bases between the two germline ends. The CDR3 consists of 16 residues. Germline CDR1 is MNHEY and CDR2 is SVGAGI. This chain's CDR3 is CASSSYSGSEQSKAFF. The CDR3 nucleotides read TGTGCCAGCAGTTCCTATAGTGGCTCCGAACAATCTAAAGCTTTCTTT.

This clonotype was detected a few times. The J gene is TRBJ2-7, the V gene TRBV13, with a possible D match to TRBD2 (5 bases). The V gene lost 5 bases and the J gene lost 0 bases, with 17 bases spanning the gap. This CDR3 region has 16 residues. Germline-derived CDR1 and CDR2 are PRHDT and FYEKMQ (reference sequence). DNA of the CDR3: TGTGCCAGCAGCGTCCTGGACTCGGAGGCCTCCTACGAGCAGTACTTC. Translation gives CASSVLDSEASYEQYF.

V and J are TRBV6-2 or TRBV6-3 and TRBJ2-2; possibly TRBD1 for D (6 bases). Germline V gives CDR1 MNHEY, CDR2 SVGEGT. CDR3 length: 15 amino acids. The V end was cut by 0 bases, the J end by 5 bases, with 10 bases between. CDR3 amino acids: CASSYSDSWTGELFF. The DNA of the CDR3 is TGTGCCAGCAGTTACTCGGACAGTTGGACCGGGGAGCTGTTTTTT.

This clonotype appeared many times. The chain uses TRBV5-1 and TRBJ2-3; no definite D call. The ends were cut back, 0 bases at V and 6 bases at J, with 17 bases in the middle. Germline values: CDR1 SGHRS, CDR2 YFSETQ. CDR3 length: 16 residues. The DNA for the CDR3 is TGCGCCAGCAGCTTGGTGCGGCTACTCGCCGACGATACGCAGTATTTT. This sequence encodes CASSLVRLLADDTQYF.

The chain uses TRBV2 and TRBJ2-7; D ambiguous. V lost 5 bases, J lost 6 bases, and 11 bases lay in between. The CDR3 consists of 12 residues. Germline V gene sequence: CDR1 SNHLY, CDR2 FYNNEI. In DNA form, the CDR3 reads TGTGCCAGCAGTCCCGACGTAGGCGAGCAGTACTTC. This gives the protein CASSPDVGEQYF.

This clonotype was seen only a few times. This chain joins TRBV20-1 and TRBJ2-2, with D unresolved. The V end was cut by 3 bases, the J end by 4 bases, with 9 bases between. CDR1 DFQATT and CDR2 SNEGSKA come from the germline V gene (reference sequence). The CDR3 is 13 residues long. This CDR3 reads CSARLRITGELFF. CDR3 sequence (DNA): TGCAGTGCTAGGTTGCGGATCACCGGGGAGCTGTTTTTT.